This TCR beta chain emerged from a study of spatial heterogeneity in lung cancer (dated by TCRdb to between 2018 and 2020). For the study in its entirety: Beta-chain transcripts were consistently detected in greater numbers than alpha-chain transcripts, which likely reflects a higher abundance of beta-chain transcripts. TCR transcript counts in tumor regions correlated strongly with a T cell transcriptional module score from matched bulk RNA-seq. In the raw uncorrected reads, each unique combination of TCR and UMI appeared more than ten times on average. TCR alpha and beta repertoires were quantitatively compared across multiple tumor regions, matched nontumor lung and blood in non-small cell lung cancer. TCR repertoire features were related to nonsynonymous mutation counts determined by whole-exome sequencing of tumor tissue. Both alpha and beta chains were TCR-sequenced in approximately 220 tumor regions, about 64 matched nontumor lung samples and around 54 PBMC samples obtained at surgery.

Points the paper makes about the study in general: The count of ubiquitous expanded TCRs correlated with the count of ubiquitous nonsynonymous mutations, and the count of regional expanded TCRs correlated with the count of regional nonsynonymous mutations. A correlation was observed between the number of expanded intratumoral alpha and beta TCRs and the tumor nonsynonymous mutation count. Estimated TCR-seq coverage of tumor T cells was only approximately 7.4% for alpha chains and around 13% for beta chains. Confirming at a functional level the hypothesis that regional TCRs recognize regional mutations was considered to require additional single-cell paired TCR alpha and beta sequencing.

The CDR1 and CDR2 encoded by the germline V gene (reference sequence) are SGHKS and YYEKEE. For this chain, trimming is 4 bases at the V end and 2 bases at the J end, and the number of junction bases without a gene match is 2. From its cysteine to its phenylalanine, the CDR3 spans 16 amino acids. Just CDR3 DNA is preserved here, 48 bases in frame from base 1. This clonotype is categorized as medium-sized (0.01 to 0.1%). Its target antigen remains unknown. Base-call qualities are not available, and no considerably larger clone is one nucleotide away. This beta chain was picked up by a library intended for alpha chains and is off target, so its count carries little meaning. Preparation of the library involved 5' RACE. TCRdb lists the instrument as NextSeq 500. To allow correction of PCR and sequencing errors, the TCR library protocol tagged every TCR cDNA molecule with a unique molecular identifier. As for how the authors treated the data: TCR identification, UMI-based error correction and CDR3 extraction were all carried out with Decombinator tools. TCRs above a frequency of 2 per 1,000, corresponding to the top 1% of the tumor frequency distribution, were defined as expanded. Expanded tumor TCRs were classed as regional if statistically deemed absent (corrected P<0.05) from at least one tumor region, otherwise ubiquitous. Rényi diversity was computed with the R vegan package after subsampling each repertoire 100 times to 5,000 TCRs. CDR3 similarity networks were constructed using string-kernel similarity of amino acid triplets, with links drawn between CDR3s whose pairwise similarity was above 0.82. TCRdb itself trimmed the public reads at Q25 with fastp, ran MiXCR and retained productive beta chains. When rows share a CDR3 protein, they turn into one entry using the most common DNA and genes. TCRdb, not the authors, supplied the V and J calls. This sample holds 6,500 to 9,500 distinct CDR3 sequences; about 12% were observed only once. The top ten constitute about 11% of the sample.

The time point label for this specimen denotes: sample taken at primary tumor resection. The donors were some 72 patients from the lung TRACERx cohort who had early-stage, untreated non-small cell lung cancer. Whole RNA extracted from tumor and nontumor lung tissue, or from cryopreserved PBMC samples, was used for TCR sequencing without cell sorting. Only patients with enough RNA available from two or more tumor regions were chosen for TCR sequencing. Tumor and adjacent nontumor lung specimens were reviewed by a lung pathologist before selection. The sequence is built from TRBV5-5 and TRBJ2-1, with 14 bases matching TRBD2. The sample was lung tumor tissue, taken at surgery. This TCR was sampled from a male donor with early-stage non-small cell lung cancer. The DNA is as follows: TGTGCCAGCAGCCCGGGACTAGCGGGGGCCTACAATGAGCAGTTCTTC. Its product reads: CASSPGLAGAYNEQFF.